Listed below are T cell receptor beta chains from one sample, sequenced in a study of somatic mutations in cytotoxic T cells in rheumatoid arthritis. Method: immunoSEQ multiplex PCR; TCRdb's copy keeps in-frame clones and lacks some. The table lists several thousand clones, 60% of them singletons, with 23% in the top ten. The sequenced sample was CD8+ T cells sorted from blood. Every receptor here comes from a woman in her forties in good health. The CDR3 runs from the conserved cysteine through the conserved F or W. Fields, in order: CDR3 DNA, CDR3 protein, V gene, clone size, J gene, D gene, CDR3 length. The D gene is left open where the match is weak. Rows give clone size only sometimes, using once, few, many, or a class for an expanded clone.

TGTGCCAGCAGCCCTCGGGGGAGCCTCATCGAGCAGTACTTC | CASSPRGSLIEQYF | TRBV7-6 | . | TRBJ2-7 | . | 14
TGTGCCAGCAGCTTAGGTGGGGCAGGGGGTGAGCAGTTCTTC | CASSLGGAGGEQFF | TRBV7-8 | . | TRBJ2-1 | TRBD1 | 14
TGCAGCGTTGGGAATAGCGGGAATGAGCAGTTCTTC | CSVGNSGNEQFF | TRBV29-1 | . | TRBJ2-1 | TRBD2 | 12
TGTGCCAGCAGTTACGTCGGGACGGGTCAGCCCCAGCATTTT | CASSYVGTGQPQHF | TRBV6-5 | . | TRBJ1-5 | . | 14
TGTGCCAGCAGTGATAGCGGCTACGAGCAGTACTTC | CASSDSGYEQYF | TRBV9 | . | TRBJ2-7 | . | 12
TGTGCCAGCACGACTGTCCTTAAAAAGACCCAGTACTTC | CASTTVLKKTQYF | TRBV5-6 | few | TRBJ2-5 | . | 13
TGTGCCAGCAGTTACAGCTCCTACAATGAGCAGTTCTTC | CASSYSSYNEQFF | TRBV6-5 | . | TRBJ2-1 | . | 13
TGTGCCATCAGTGGAGGTGGACAGGTGGGATTCTCTGGGGCCAACGTCCTGACTTTC | CAISGGGQVGFSGANVLTF | TRBV10-3 | . | TRBJ2-6 | TRBD1 | 19
TGTGCCAGCAGCGCGAGACTGACAGGGGGCAAGTACGAGCAGTACTTC | CASSARLTGGKYEQYF | TRBV7-6 | . | TRBJ2-7 | TRBD1 | 16
TGTGCCAGCAGTTACTCGCTAGTCTATGGCTACACCTTC | CASSYSLVYGYTF | TRBV6-5 | . | TRBJ1-2 | . | 13
TGTGCCAGCAGCCCCACTGGGACTAGCGGGAGTAGTGAGCAGTTCTTC | CASSPTGTSGSSEQFF | TRBV27 | once | TRBJ2-1 | TRBD2 | 16
TGTGCCAGCAGTCCCTTCGGGAGCAATCAGCCCCAGCATTTT | CASSPFGSNQPQHF | TRBV6-5 | . | TRBJ1-5 | . | 14
TGTGCCAGCAGGGGCGCCGGGGAGCTGTTTTTT | CASRGAGELFF | TRBV11-3 | . | TRBJ2-2 | . | 11
TGTGCCTGGAGCCCCGGGACTAGTTATTTTGAGCAGTTCTTC | CAWSPGTSYFEQFF | TRBV30 | few | TRBJ2-1 | TRBD2 | 14
TGTGCCAGCAGCTCGGGACAGGGAGTCGGGGAGCTGTTTTTT | CASSSGQGVGELFF | TRBV7-2 | . | TRBJ2-2 | TRBD1 | 14
TGTGCCAGCAGCTCAGGACAGGGGCTCAACACTGAAGCTTTCTTT | CASSSGQGLNTEAFF | TRBV5-4 | . | TRBJ1-1 | TRBD1 | 15
TGTGCCAGCAGTTTAGGGTCCCTGGGAGAGACCCAGTACTTC | CASSLGSLGETQYF | TRBV28 | . | TRBJ2-5 | . | 14
TGTGCCAGCAGTTATCTAGCGGTGAACACCGGGGAGCTGTTTTTT | CASSYLAVNTGELFF | TRBV6-5 | . | TRBJ2-2 | TRBD2 | 15
TGTGCCAGCAGTCCACCGGGGCTTAAGGGCTACACCTTC | CASSPPGLKGYTF | TRBV7-9 | few | TRBJ1-2 | . | 13
TGTGCCAGCAGCTCCCGAAAGGGGACGGATGCGGGGGAGCTGTTTTTT | CASSSRKGTDAGELFF | TRBV11-2 | . | TRBJ2-2 | . | 16
TGTGCCAGCAGTTTTCCGTCGAGTCCTTGGACCTTC | CASSFPSSPWTF | TRBV27 | few | TRBJ1-2 | . | 12
TGTGCCAGCAGCTTAGGAGGTGCCCCGGCTTATCAGCCCCAGCATTTT | CASSLGGAPAYQPQHF | TRBV7-2 | . | TRBJ1-5 | . | 16
TGTGCCAGCAGCCGGACAGCTTTGAACACTGAAGCTTTCTTT | CASSRTALNTEAFF | TRBV25-1 | . | TRBJ1-1 | . | 14
TGTGCCAGCAGTTTTTCACTACAGGGGGGTCTCAATCCGACCGGGGAGCTGTTTTTT | CASSFSLQGGLNPTGELFF | TRBV28 | . | TRBJ2-2 | TRBD1 | 19
TGTGCCAGCAGCTTGTCGGGACAGCTAAACAATGAGCAGTTCTTC | CASSLSGQLNNEQFF | TRBV5-4 | . | TRBJ2-1 | TRBD1 | 15
TGCGCCAGCAGTCCTCAAGCGGGGCCACAAGAGACCCAGTACTTC | CASSPQAGPQETQYF | TRBV5-1 | . | TRBJ2-5 | TRBD2 | 15
TGTGCCAGCAGTCCCGAAGCGGGAGGGTTTTCCTACGAGCAGTACTTC | CASSPEAGGFSYEQYF | TRBV27 | . | TRBJ2-7 | TRBD2 | 16
TGTGCCAGCAGTTACGAGGGGGCTGGGGAGACCCAGTACTTC | CASSYEGAGETQYF | TRBV6-5 | . | TRBJ2-5 | TRBD1 | 14
TGTGCCAGTAGTAGACGGCCCGCAGCGGGTCCCTACAATGAGCAGTTCTTC | CASSRRPAAGPYNEQFF | TRBV19 | . | TRBJ2-1 | . | 17
TGTGCCAGCAGCTTAGGGGCTAGCGGGAAACAAGAGACCCAGTACTTC | CASSLGASGKQETQYF | TRBV7-6 | . | TRBJ2-5 | TRBD2 | 16
TGTGCCAGCAGCTTATCGGGGGCCGGGGCCAACGTCCTGACTTTC | CASSLSGAGANVLTF | TRBV11-3 | . | TRBJ2-6 | . | 15
TGTGCCAGCAGCGGGAGGGACAGGCCGTTTAGCGGAGCCTCCTACGAGCAGTACTTC | CASSGRDRPFSGASYEQYF | TRBV11-1 | . | TRBJ2-7 | . | 19
TGTGCCAGCAGCGGGGGGACAGGCAATCAGCCCCAGCATTTT | CASSGGTGNQPQHF | TRBV28 | . | TRBJ1-5 | TRBD1 | 14
TGTGCCAGCACCACCCGGGACAGACACTACGAGCAGTACTTC | CASTTRDRHYEQYF | TRBV28 | medium-sized | TRBJ2-7 | TRBD1 | 14
TGTGCCAGCACCTGGACAGTTCGGGATACGCAGTATTTT | CASTWTVRDTQYF | TRBV21-1 | few | TRBJ2-3 | . | 13
TGTGCCAGCAATCCGGGACTAGCGGGAGGCGAGCAGTACTTC | CASNPGLAGGEQYF | TRBV6-6 | few | TRBJ2-7 | TRBD2 | 14
TGTGCCAGCAGTGAGTTCATTCAGGGAGGAGGGGACACTGAAGCTTTCTTT | CASSEFIQGGGDTEAFF | TRBV6-1 | . | TRBJ1-1 | . | 17
TGTGCCAGCAGCCACAGGGCCGGCTACGAGCAGTACTTC | CASSHRAGYEQYF | TRBV5-6 | . | TRBJ2-7 | . | 13
TGTGCCAGCAGTTTGTTAACAGATAGCTCTGGAAACACCATATATTTT | CASSLLTDSSGNTIYF | TRBV28 | . | TRBJ1-3 | . | 16
TGCAGCGTTGAAGGGCAAAGCGGGAGTAACTACAATGAGCAGTTCTTC | CSVEGQSGSNYNEQFF | TRBV29-1 | . | TRBJ2-1 | TRBD2 | 16
TGTGCCAGCAGGGGGGTTGGGCGTTCCACCTACGAGCAGTACTTC | CASRGVGRSTYEQYF | TRBV25-1 | . | TRBJ2-7 | . | 15
TGTGCCAGCAGTATGTGGGGCAGCTATAGCAATCAGCCCCAGCATTTT | CASSMWGSYSNQPQHF | TRBV28 | . | TRBJ1-5 | . | 16
TGTGCCAGCAGTTGGGGCGGGAGGTACGAGCAGTACTTC | CASSWGGRYEQYF | TRBV27 | . | TRBJ2-7 | TRBD2 | 13
TGTGCCAGTAGGATGCCCGCAGGGGCTGACACCGGGGAGCTGTTTTTT | CASRMPAGADTGELFF | TRBV19 | few | TRBJ2-2 | . | 16
TGTGCCAGCAGTGATCTAAGGGGGTACGGGGGCAATCAGCCCCAGCATTTT | CASSDLRGYGGNQPQHF | TRBV2 | . | TRBJ1-5 | . | 17